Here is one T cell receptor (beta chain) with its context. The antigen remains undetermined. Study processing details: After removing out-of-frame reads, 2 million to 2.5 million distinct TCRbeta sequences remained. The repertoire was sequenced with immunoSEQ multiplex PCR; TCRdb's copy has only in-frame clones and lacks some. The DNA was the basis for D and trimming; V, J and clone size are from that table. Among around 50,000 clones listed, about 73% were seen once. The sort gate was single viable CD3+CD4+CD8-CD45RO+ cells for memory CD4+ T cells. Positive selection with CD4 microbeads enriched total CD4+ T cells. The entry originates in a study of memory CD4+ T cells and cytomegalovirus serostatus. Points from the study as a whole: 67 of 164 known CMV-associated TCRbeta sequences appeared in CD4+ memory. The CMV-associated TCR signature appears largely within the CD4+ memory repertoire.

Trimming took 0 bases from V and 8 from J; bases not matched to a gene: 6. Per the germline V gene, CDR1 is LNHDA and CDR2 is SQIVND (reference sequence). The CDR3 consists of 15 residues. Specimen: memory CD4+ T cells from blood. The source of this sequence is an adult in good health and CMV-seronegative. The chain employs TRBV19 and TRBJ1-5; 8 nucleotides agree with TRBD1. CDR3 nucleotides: TGTGCCAGTAGTATAGAAGCAGGGGGCGCGGAGCCCCAGCATTTT. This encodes CASSIEAGGAEPQHF.